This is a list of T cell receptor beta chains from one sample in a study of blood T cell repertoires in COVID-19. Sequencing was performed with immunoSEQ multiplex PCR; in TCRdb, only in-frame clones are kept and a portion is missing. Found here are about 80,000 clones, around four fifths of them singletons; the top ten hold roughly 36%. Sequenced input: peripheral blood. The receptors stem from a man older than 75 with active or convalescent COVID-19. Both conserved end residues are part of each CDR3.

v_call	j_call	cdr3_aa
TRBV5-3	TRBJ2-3	CARSLSGGRAWSDTQYF
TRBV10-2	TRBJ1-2	CASSGTGPPYGYTF
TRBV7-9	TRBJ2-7	CASSRSGGAIYEQYF
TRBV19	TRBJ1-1	CASRDRGRNTEAFF
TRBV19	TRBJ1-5	CASTGQGAIKNQPQHF
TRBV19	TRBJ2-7	CASSTLGGGAGEQYF
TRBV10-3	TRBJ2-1	CAISEMRGRNNEQFF
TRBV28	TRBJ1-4	CASSLGGHEKLFF
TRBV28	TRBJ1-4	CASSSRQGAGLVDEKLFF
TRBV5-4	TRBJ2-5	CASSLGQTLSVGTQYF
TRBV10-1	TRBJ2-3	CASSYLAGGTPDTQYF
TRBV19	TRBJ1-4	CASSEGARGEKLFF
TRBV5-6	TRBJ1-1	CASNLGTEGAKAFF
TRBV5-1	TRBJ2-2	CASSRGGANTGELFF
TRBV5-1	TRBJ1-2	CASSSPPIAGRGGYTF
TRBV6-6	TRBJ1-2	CASSPGTGGIGYYGYTF
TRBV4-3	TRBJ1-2	CASSLSNLGGYTF
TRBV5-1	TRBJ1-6	CASSLGGSGPLHF
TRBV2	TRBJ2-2	CASSRQGGGTGELFF
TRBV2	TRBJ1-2	CASVRTGGLDYGYTF
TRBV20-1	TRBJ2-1	CSASTNNNNEQFF
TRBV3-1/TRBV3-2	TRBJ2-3	CASSQSGSWDTQYF
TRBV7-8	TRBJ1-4	CASSLSGTVNEKLFF
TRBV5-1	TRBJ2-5	CASSLEAGPPGETQYF
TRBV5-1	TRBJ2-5	CASSGTSGKETQYF
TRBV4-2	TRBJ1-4	CASSLRGESEKLFF
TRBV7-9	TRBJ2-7	CASSPRQGADEQYF
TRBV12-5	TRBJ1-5	CASGLGQGTGNQPQHF
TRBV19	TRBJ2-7	CASLRPGLAGASSYEQYF
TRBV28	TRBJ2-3	CASSHRGGGTDTQYF
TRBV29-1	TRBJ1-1	CSVTRRLNTEAFF
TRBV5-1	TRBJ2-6	CASSSLFRGSTSGVLTF
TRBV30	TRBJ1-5	CAWGQGDQPQHF
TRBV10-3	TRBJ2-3	CAIRRRLAGTTDTQYF